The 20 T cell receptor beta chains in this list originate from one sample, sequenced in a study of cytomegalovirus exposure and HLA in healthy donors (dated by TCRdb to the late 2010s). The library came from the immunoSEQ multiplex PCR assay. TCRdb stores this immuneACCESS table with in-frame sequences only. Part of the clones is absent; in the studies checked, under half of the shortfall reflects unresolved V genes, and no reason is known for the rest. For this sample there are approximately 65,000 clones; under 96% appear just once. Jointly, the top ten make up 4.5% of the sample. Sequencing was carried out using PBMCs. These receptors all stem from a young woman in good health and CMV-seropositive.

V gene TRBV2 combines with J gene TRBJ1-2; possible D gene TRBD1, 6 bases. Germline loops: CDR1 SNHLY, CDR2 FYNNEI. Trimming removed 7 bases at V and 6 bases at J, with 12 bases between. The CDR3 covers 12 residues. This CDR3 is CASTGGGNGYTF. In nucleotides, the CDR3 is TGTGCCAGCACGGGAGGGGGTAATGGCTACACCTTC.

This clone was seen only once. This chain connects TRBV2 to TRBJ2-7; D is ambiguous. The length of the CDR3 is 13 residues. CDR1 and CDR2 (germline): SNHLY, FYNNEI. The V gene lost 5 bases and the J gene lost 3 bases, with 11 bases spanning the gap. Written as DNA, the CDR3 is TGTGCCAGCAGTTATCGACTGAACTACGAGCAGTACTTC. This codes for CASSYRLNYEQYF.

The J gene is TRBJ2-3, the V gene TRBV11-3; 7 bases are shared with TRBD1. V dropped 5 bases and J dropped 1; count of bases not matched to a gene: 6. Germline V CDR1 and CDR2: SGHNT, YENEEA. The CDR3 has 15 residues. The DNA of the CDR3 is TGTGCCAGCAGCCCTGGGGACAGTCGCACAGATACGCAGTATTTT. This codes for CASSPGDSRTDTQYF.

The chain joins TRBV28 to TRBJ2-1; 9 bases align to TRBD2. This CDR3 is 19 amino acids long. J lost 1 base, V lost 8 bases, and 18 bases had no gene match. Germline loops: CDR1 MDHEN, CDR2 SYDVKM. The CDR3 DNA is TGTGCCAGCGGAACGGGCCTTAGGACTAGCGAACTTTCCTACAATGAGCAGTTCTTC. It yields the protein CASGTGLRTSELSYNEQFF.

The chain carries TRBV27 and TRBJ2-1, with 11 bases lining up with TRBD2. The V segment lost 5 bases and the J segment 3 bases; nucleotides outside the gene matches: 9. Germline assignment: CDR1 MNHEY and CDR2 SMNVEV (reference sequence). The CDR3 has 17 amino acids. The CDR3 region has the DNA TGTGCCAGCAGTCAATCCGGGACTAGCGGAGGCTACAATGAGCAGTTCTTC. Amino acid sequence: CASSQSGTSGGYNEQFF.

The CDR3 spells CASSILAGVGADTQYF. CDR3 bases: TGTGCCAGCAGCATTCTAGCGGGAGTAGGGGCAGATACGCAGTATTTT. The chain is built from TRBV7-2 and TRBJ2-3; TRBD2 aligns across 10 bases. CDR1 and CDR2 (germline): SGHTA, FQGNSA. The CDR3 is 16 amino acids. After removal of 5 bases from V and 4 bases from J, the junction contained 9 bases not matched to a gene.

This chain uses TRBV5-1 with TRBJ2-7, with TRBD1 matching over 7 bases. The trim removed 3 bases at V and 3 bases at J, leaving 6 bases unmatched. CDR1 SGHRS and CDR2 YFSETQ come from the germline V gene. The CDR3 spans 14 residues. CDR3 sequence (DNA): TGCGCCAGCAGCTCCAGACAGGGACACTACGAGCAGTACTTC. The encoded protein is CASSSRQGHYEQYF.

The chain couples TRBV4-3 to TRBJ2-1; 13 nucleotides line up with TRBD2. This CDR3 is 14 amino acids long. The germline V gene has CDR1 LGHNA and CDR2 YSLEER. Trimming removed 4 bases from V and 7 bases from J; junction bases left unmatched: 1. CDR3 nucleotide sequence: TGCGCCAGCAGCCCGGGACTAGCGGGAAATGAGCAGTTCTTC. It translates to CASSPGLAGNEQFF.

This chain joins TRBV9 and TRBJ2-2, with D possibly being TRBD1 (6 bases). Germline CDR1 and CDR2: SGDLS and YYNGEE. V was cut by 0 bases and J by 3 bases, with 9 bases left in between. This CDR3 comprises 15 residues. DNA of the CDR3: TGTGCCAGCAGCGTAGAGGACAGCCACACCGGGGAGCTGTTTTTT. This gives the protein CASSVEDSHTGELFF.

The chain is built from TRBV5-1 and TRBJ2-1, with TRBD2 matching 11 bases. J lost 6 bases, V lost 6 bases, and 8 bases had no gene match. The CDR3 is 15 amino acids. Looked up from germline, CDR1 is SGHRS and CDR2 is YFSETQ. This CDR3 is CASNHDSGRANEQFF. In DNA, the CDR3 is TGCGCCAGCAACCACGATAGCGGGAGGGCCAATGAGCAGTTCTTC.

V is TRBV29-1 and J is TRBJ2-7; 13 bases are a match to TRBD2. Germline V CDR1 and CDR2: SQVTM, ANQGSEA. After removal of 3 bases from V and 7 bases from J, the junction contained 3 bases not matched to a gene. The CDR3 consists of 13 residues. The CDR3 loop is CSVDGTSGKEQYF. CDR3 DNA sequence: TGCAGCGTTGATGGGACTAGCGGGAAAGAGCAGTACTTC.

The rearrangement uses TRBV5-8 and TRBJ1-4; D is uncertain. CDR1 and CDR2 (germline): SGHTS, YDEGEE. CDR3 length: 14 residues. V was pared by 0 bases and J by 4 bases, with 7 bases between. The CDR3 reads CASSLDSLNEKLFF. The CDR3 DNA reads TGTGCCAGCAGCTTGGACAGCCTTAATGAAAAACTGTTTTTT.

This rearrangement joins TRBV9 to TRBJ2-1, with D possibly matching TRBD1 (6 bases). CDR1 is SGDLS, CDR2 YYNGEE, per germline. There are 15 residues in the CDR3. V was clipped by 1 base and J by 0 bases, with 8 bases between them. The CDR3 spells CASSVQGSSYNEQFF. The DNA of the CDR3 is TGTGCCAGCAGCGTACAGGGGTCCTCCTACAATGAGCAGTTCTTC.

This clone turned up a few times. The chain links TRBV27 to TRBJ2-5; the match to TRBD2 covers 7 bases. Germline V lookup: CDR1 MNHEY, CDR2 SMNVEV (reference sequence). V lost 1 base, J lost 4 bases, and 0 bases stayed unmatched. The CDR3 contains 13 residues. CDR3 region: CASSLWGGETQYF. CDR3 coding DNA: TGTGCCAGCAGTTTATGGGGGGGAGAGACCCAGTACTTC.

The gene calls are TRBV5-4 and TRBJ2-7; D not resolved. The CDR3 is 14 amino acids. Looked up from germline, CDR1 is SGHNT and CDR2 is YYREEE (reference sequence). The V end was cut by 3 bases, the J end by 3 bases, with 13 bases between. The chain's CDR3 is CASSSNPTGYEQYF. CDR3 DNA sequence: TGTGCCAGCAGCTCCAACCCTACGGGCTACGAGCAGTACTTC.

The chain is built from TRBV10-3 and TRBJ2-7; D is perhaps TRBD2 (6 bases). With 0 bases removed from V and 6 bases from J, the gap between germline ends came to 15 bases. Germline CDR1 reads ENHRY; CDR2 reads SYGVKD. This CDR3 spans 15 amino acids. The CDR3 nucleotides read TGTGCCATCAGTGAGTCTTTATTACCGGGAGCCGAGCAGTACTTC. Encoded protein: CAISESLLPGAEQYF.

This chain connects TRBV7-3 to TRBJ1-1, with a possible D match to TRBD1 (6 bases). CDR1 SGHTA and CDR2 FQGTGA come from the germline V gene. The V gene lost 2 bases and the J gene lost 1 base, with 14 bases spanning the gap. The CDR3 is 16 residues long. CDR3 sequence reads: CASSLGFRQENTEAFF. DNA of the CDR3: TGTGCCAGCAGCTTAGGATTCCGACAGGAGAACACTGAAGCTTTCTTT.

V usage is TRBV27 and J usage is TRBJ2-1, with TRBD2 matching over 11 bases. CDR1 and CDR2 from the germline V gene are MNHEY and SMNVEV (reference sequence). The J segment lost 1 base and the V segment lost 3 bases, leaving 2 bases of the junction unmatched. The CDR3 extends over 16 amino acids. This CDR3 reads CASSFGTSGSYNEQFF. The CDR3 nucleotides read TGTGCCAGCAGTTTCGGGACTAGCGGTTCCTACAATGAGCAGTTCTTC.

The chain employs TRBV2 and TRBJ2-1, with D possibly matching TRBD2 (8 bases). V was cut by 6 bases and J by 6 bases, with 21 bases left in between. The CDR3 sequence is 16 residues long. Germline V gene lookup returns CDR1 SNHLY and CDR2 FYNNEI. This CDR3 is CASSGRQGAGGNEQFF. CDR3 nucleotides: TGTGCCAGCAGCGGGAGACAGGGCGCGGGGGGCAATGAGCAGTTCTTC.

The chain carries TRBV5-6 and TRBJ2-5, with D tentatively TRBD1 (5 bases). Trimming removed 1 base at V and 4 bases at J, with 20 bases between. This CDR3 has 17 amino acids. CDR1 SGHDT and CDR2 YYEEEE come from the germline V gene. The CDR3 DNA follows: TGTGCCAGCAGCTTGATGATGCAGGGTAAGATCGGAGAGACCCAGTACTTC. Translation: CASSLMMQGKIGETQYF.